This T cell receptor (beta chain) was identified during a study of OX40 agonist ivuxolimab in advanced cancers. As for the study in general: Hepatocellular carcinoma, melanoma, renal cell or head and neck cancer was diagnosed in the dose-escalation patients. Eligibility rules accepted prior anti-PD-1, anti-PD-L1 or anti-CTLA-4 therapy, and 30% to 40% had some. Study conclusions and caveats: Clonal expansion by week 6 occurred in CD4+ and CD8+ blood T cells (at 0.1 to 3.0 mg/kg). Average numbers of expanded clones were greater in CD8+ T cells than in CD4+.

Germline loops: CDR1 SNHLY, CDR2 FYNNEI. The CDR3 extends over 14 amino acids. The V end was cut by 3 bases, the J end by 7 bases, with 13 bases between. Assay: immunoSEQ multiplex PCR; the TCRdb copy retains only in-frame clones and omits some. The sample has 20,000 or so clones; over 70% are singletons. In regard to this clone: Its antigen remains unknown.

The chain is built from TRBV2 and TRBJ2-1; D is unresolved. The source is an adult with an advanced solid tumor such as melanoma, head and neck, liver or kidney cancer. The sequencing used CD4+ or CD8+ T cells sorted from blood, collected in a trial of the OX40 agonist ivuxolimab. CDR3: CASSDDRFRNEQFF. The CDR3 DNA reads as TGTGCCAGCAGTGACGATCGGTTCCGGAATGAGCAGTTCTTC.